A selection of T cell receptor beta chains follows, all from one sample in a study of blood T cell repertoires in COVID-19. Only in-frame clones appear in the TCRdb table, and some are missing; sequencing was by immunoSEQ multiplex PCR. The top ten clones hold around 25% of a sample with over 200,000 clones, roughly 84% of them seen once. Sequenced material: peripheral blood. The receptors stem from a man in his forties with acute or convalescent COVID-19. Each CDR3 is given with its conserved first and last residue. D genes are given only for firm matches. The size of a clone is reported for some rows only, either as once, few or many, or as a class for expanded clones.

cdr3_nt: TGTGCCAGCAGCTTACTGGGGACAGGGACTAAAAATGAGCAGTTCTTC
cdr3_aa: CASSLLGTGTKNEQFF
clone_size: .
v_call: TRBV7-2
j_call: TRBJ2-1
d_call: TRBD1

cdr3_nt: TGCGCCAGCAGCTTTTTAGCGGGAGGGTTAGAGACCCAGTACTTC
cdr3_aa: CASSFLAGGLETQYF
clone_size: once
v_call: TRBV5-1
j_call: TRBJ2-5
d_call: TRBD2

cdr3_nt: TGTGCCAGCAGTTTAAGCGGGAGCAATGAGCAGTTCTTC
cdr3_aa: CASSLSGSNEQFF
clone_size: .
v_call: TRBV12-3/TRBV12-4
j_call: TRBJ2-1
d_call: TRBD2

cdr3_nt: TGTGCCAGCAGCTTGGGCCTCGGGCCAGGGGAGAATCAGCCCCAGCATTTT
cdr3_aa: CASSLGLGPGENQPQHF
clone_size: .
v_call: TRBV5-8
j_call: TRBJ1-5
d_call: .

cdr3_nt: TGCGCCAGCAGCCAAGGACAGGGGAGCACTGAAGCTTTCTTT
cdr3_aa: CASSQGQGSTEAFF
clone_size: .
v_call: TRBV4-3
j_call: TRBJ1-1
d_call: TRBD1

cdr3_nt: TGTGCCAGCAGCTTAGGGGGGCTGGATACGCAGTATTTT
cdr3_aa: CASSLGGLDTQYF
clone_size: .
v_call: TRBV7-9
j_call: TRBJ2-3
d_call: .

cdr3_nt: TGTGCCAGCAGTTACTCTGGCAGGGTGAATTCACCCCTCCACTTT
cdr3_aa: CASSYSGRVNSPLHF
clone_size: .
v_call: TRBV6-6
j_call: TRBJ1-6
d_call: .

cdr3_nt: TGTGCCAGCAGTGATGCGGGGACAGGCTCCTACGAGCAGTACTTC
cdr3_aa: CASSDAGTGSYEQYF
clone_size: many
v_call: TRBV2
j_call: TRBJ2-7
d_call: TRBD1

cdr3_nt: TGTGCCAGCAGAAAAAGGACAGGCCGGTCAGATACGCAGTATTTT
cdr3_aa: CASRKRTGRSDTQYF
clone_size: once
v_call: TRBV28
j_call: TRBJ2-3
d_call: TRBD1

cdr3_nt: TGTGCCAGCAGTTTATTTTCAGGAAACACCATATATTTT
cdr3_aa: CASSLFSGNTIYF
clone_size: .
v_call: TRBV12-3/TRBV12-4
j_call: TRBJ1-3
d_call: .

cdr3_nt: TGTGCCATCAGCCCACAGGGGGAGAACTACGAGCAGTACTTC
cdr3_aa: CAISPQGENYEQYF
clone_size: .
v_call: TRBV10-3
j_call: TRBJ2-7
d_call: TRBD1

cdr3_nt: TGCGCCAGCAGCTTCTTAGCGGAAAACAATGAGCAGTTCTTC
cdr3_aa: CASSFLAENNEQFF
clone_size: .
v_call: TRBV5-1
j_call: TRBJ2-1
d_call: .

cdr3_nt: TGTGCCAGCAGCTCACCGGGACAGGGAGATTCACCCCTCCACTTT
cdr3_aa: CASSSPGQGDSPLHF
clone_size: .
v_call: TRBV5-4
j_call: TRBJ1-6
d_call: TRBD1

cdr3_nt: TGTGCCAGCAGCGTAGTCCGTAGACAGTCTGAAGCTTTCTTT
cdr3_aa: CASSVVRRQSEAFF
clone_size: .
v_call: TRBV9
j_call: TRBJ1-1
d_call: .

cdr3_nt: TGTGCCAGCAGCTTGGACAGGGTTGCACCCCTCCACTTT
cdr3_aa: CASSLDRVAPLHF
clone_size: .
v_call: TRBV7-2
j_call: TRBJ1-6
d_call: TRBD1

cdr3_nt: TGTGCCAGCAGTTACTCGACCGCGGGAGGCACAGATACGCAGTATTTT
cdr3_aa: CASSYSTAGGTDTQYF
clone_size: .
v_call: TRBV6-5
j_call: TRBJ2-3
d_call: TRBD2

cdr3_nt: TGTGCCAGCAGTTTAGCAGGGTTTTATGGCTACACCTTC
cdr3_aa: CASSLAGFYGYTF
clone_size: .
v_call: TRBV28
j_call: TRBJ1-2
d_call: .

cdr3_nt: TGTGCCAGCAGTGACTCCATAACGGGAGTCTACAATGAGCAGTTCTTC
cdr3_aa: CASSDSITGVYNEQFF
clone_size: .
v_call: TRBV6-4
j_call: TRBJ2-1
d_call: .

cdr3_nt: TGTGCCAGCAGCAAATGCGGGGGAGGGCCGGCTAATGAGCAGTTCTTC
cdr3_aa: CASSKCGGGPANEQFF
clone_size: few
v_call: TRBV21-1
j_call: TRBJ2-1
d_call: .

cdr3_nt: TGTGCCAGCAGTGAATCTCTTCAGGATGAGCAGTTCTTC
cdr3_aa: CASSESLQDEQFF
clone_size: .
v_call: TRBV25-1
j_call: TRBJ2-1
d_call: .

cdr3_nt: TGTGCCAGCAGCTTAGTTCCGGGGAATGAGCAGTTCTTC
cdr3_aa: CASSLVPGNEQFF
clone_size: .
v_call: TRBV7-2
j_call: TRBJ2-1
d_call: .

cdr3_nt: TGTGCCAGCAGTCCTCAGATTGAAGCTTTCTTT
cdr3_aa: CASSPQIEAFF
clone_size: .
v_call: TRBV12-3/TRBV12-4
j_call: TRBJ1-1
d_call: .

cdr3_nt: TGTGCCAGCAATTTGGGAGGCACAGATACGCAGTATTTT
cdr3_aa: CASNLGGTDTQYF
clone_size: .
v_call: TRBV4-2
j_call: TRBJ2-3
d_call: .

cdr3_nt: TGTGCCAGCAGCACCGGGACTAGCGGGATGAATGAGCAGTTCTTC
cdr3_aa: CASSTGTSGMNEQFF
clone_size: .
v_call: TRBV9
j_call: TRBJ2-1
d_call: TRBD2

cdr3_nt: TGTGCCAGCAGTGTTAGCGGGAGTTTCTCAGATACGCAGTATTTT
cdr3_aa: CASSVSGSFSDTQYF
clone_size: once
v_call: TRBV7-3
j_call: TRBJ2-3
d_call: TRBD2